These T cell receptor beta chains were read from a single sample in a study of lymphopenia after photon versus proton radiotherapy. Generated by immunoSEQ multiplex PCR, the TCRdb table keeps only in-frame clones and is missing some. The data show about 16,000 clones, 70% to 90% seen once. Sample: peripheral blood, taken from a patient treated with proton-based radiotherapy. These receptors were obtained from a woman in her sixties with cholangiocarcinoma. Some clones in this sample may be carry-over from other donors' samples. CDR3s include the opening cysteine and the closing phenylalanine or tryptophan. D genes are given only for firm matches. Rows give clone size only sometimes, using once, few, many, or a class for an expanded clone.

D gene	V gene	J gene	clone size	CDR3 DNA	CDR3 protein
TRBD1	TRBV7-2	TRBJ2-5	-	TGTGCCAGCAGCTTCCCTGACAGGGGCTGGGAGACCCAGTACTTC	CASSFPDRGWETQYF
TRBD1	TRBV6-1	TRBJ2-7	-	TGTGCCAGCAGTGAAGAAGTCAGGGGGTATCCTTACGAGCAGTACTTC	CASSEEVRGYPYEQYF
TRBD1	TRBV4-2	TRBJ1-4	-	TGTGCCAGCAGCCAGAGACAGGGGGGTGAAAAACTGTTTTTT	CASSQRQGGEKLFF
TRBD1	TRBV19	TRBJ1-1	-	TGTGCCAGTAGTCCCCCCACCCCCTCAGGGGGCGGTGGGAAAACCTCCCCTAACACTGAAGCTTTCTTT	CASSPPTPSGGGGKTSPNTEAFF
-	TRBV4-1	TRBJ1-6	few	TGCGCCAGCAGCCTCAACGGCGACAGGCTCAATTCACCCCTCCACTTT	CASSLNGDRLNSPLHF
-	TRBV7-8	TRBJ2-7	-	TGTGCCAGCAGCTTAGCGATGCAGGCAGGTTACTACGAGCAGTACTTC	CASSLAMQAGYYEQYF
-	TRBV10-3	TRBJ2-7	-	TGTGCCATCAGTGACCACCCGACTGGGATAGCGGATTACGAGCAGTACTTC	CAISDHPTGIADYEQYF
-	TRBV5-6	TRBJ1-2	-	TGTGCCAGCAGCTTAAGAGTGGTAACTGGCTACACCTTC	CASSLRVVTGYTF
-	TRBV6-5	TRBJ1-1	-	TGTGCCAGCAGACCCACAGGGAGGAACACTGAAGCTTTCTTT	CASRPTGRNTEAFF
-	TRBV7-2	TRBJ2-2	-	TGTGCCAGCAGCTCCCAGGACTCCGGGGAGCTGTTTTTT	CASSSQDSGELFF
TRBD2	TRBV6-5	TRBJ2-3	-	TGTGCCAGCAGTCCGGGACTAGCAAGGGATACGCAGTATTTT	CASSPGLARDTQYF
TRBD2	TRBV7-3	TRBJ2-1	-	TGTGCCAGCAGCTTCAAAATTAGCGGGGGGGCTGCCGAGCAGTTCTTC	CASSFKISGGAAEQFF
-	TRBV7-2	TRBJ1-5	-	TGTGCCAGCAGCTCCCGGGCAGGGGAGGGCAATCAGCCCCAGCATTTT	CASSSRAGEGNQPQHF
-	TRBV6-6	TRBJ1-5	-	TGTGCCAGCAGTAGTATCGGTAATCAGCCCCAGCATTTT	CASSSIGNQPQHF
-	TRBV19	TRBJ1-1	-	TGTGCCAGTAGCACCATTCCTCCAGGGTCTGGGAACACTGAAGCTTTCTTT	CASSTIPPGSGNTEAFF
TRBD1	TRBV6-1	TRBJ1-1	-	TGTGCCAGCAGCCGGACAGGGATGAACCCTGAAGCTTTCTTT	CASSRTGMNPEAFF
TRBD1	TRBV19	TRBJ1-5	-	TGTGCCAGTAGTATCGGACAGGGCGGCGTCCAGCCCCAGCATTTT	CASSIGQGGVQPQHF
-	TRBV9	TRBJ2-5	once	TGTGCCAGCGGATTTCAGGGACAAGCAGGAGAGACCCAGTACTTC	CASGFQGQAGETQYF
TRBD1	TRBV10-3	TRBJ1-6	-	TGTGCCATCAGATCGGGACAGGGGGATAATTCACCCCTCCACTTT	CAIRSGQGDNSPLHF
TRBD1	TRBV5-8	TRBJ2-7	-	TGTGCCAGCAGCTGGGACAGATACTACGAGCAGTACTTC	CASSWDRYYEQYF
-	TRBV6-1	TRBJ2-2	once	TGTGCCAGCAGTGACCGGGACACCCCCACCGGGGAGCTGTTTTTT	CASSDRDTPTGELFF
TRBD1	TRBV9	TRBJ2-7	-	TGTGCCAGCAGCGTATCACCGGGACAGGGGCTTCATGAGCAGTACTTC	CASSVSPGQGLHEQYF